Listed here are 4 T cell receptor beta chains from one sample, sequenced in a study of technical replicates of blood from four donors. The table came from immunoSEQ multiplex PCR; TCRdb's copy has only in-frame clones and leaves some out. The sample yields around 78,000 clones, 94% seen once. Sequenced sample: T cells isolated from PBMCs. These receptor sequences come from a human donor in good health.

The chain joins TRBV9 to TRBJ2-3; D may be TRBD2 (6 bases). The germline V and J ends were trimmed by 4 bases and 2 bases, with 17 bases remaining between them. The CDR3 runs 16 residues. Germline-derived CDR1 and CDR2 are SGDLS and YYNGEE. CDR3 DNA sequence: TGTGCCAGCAGCCCACGGCCGGGGGAACACACAGATACGCAGTATTTT. It is translated as CASSPRPGEHTDTQYF.

The chain joins TRBV19 to TRBJ2-7, with 7 bases aligning to TRBD1. The J segment lost 4 bases and the V segment lost 2 bases, leaving 14 bases of the junction unmatched. Looked up from germline, CDR1 is LNHDA and CDR2 is SQIVND (reference sequence). This CDR3 is built from 17 residues. The CDR3 DNA follows: TGTGCCAGTAGTATATTATCTAGGACAGGCTCAATGTACGAGCAGTACTTC. Amino acids: CASSILSRTGSMYEQYF.

The chain uses TRBV7-9 and TRBJ2-5, with TRBD1 identical over 10 bases. V trimming: 3 bases; J trimming: 5 bases; junction bases outside the gene matches: 9. This CDR3 contains 16 residues. Germline V CDR1 and CDR2: SEHNR, FQNEAQ (reference sequence). The CDR3 nucleotides read TGTGCCAGCAGCTTGGGGGACAGGGGATATCGGGAGACCCAGTACTTC. Protein product: CASSLGDRGYRETQYF.

J is TRBJ2-1 and V is TRBV27, with D uncertain. Per germline, CDR1 MNHEY and CDR2 SMNVEV (reference sequence). The length of the CDR3 is 16 residues. Between the trimmed V and J ends, which lost 0 bases and 1 base, there was a span of 10 bases. The CDR3 coding sequence is TGTGCCAGCAGTTTATCGATGGCCTGGTCCTACAATGAGCAGTTCTTC. This translates into CASSLSMAWSYNEQFF.